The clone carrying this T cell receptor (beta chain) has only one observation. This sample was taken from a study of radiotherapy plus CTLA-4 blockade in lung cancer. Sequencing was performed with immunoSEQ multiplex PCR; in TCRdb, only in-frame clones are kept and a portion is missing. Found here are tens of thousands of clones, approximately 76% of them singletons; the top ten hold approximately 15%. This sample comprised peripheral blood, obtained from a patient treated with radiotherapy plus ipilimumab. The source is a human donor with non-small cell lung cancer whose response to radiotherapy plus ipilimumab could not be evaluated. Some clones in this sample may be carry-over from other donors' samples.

CDR3 region: CASSMDRTEAFF. As DNA, the CDR3 is TGCGCCAGCAGCATGGACAGAACTGAAGCTTTCTTT. This chain joins TRBV5-1 and TRBJ1-1; D might be TRBD1 (6 bases). CDR3 length: 12 residues. CDR1 and CDR2 (germline): SGHRS, YFSETQ. V dropped 4 bases and J dropped 5 bases, with 9 bases sitting between them.